This TCR beta chain derives from a study of control samples from healthy donors and cancer patients. Per the germline V gene, CDR1 is SQVTM and CDR2 is ANQGSEA. The CDR3 runs to 12 residues. As concerns this clone: Relative to the germline gene, one junction end is altered; a read error may explain this.

The method was immunoSEQ multiplex PCR; TCRdb's version includes in-frame clones alone and lacks a portion of them. Of fewer than 200,000 clones in the sample, just under 95% are singletons; the top ten hold over 4%. V usage is TRBV29-1 and J usage is TRBJ1-2; D is perhaps TRBD1 (5 bases). Sequenced: blood. The sequence was collected from a woman aged 60-70 years in good health. This chain's CDR3 is CRVGAGGYGYTF. The DNA for the CDR3 is TGCCGCGTTGGGGCGGGGGGCTATGGCTACACCTTC.